These 25 T cell receptor beta chains were all obtained from the same sample, sequenced in a study of technical replicates of blood from a few donors. Some clones are missing from TCRdb's copy, which holds only in-frame ones; the method was immunoSEQ multiplex PCR. The sample shows fewer than 20,000 clones, approximately 80% of them seen only once. Sample: PBMCs. Receptors were obtained from a human donor in good health. Some clones in this sample may be carry-over from other donors' samples.

The rearrangement links TRBV19 to TRBJ2-7; D unclear. Trimming cost V 3 bases and J 1 base, with 10 bases left between them. Germline V CDR1 and CDR2: LNHDA, SQIVND (reference sequence). The CDR3 runs 14 residues. CDR3 sequence (DNA): TGTGCCAGTAGTATCAACAGATTTTCCTACGAGCAGTACTTC. Its protein product is CASSINRFSYEQYF.

This chain links TRBV9 with TRBJ2-7; the D gene is possibly TRBD1 (5 bases). The ends were cut back, 1 base at V and 0 bases at J, with 11 bases in the middle. The CDR3 is 15 amino acids. CDR1 is SGDLS and CDR2 is YYNGEE in the germline V gene. The CDR3 DNA reads TGTGCCAGCAGCGTAAATGCAGGGCCCTCCTACGAGCAGTACTTC. Residues: CASSVNAGPSYEQYF.

This clone was recorded a few times. The chain recombines TRBV5-1 with TRBJ1-5; D uncertain. V was clipped by 5 bases and J by 2 bases, with 11 bases between them. Germline CDR1 and CDR2: SGHRS and YFSETQ. CDR3 size: 14 residues. The CDR3: CASSEVGGNQPQHF. The CDR3, as DNA: TGCGCCAGCAGTGAGGTAGGAGGCAATCAGCCCCAGCATTTT.

The chain combines TRBV5-1 with TRBJ1-1; TRBD1 might be the D (6 bases). The CDR3 extends over 14 amino acids. V was cut by 4 bases and J by 1 base, with 11 bases left in between. Germline V gene lookup returns CDR1 SGHRS and CDR2 YFSETQ. CDR3 loop: CASSPRTANTEAFF. The CDR3, as DNA: TGCGCCAGCAGCCCCCGGACAGCGAACACTGAAGCTTTCTTT.

This clone is a singleton in its sample. J is TRBJ2-1 and V is TRBV6-1; 13 positions match TRBD2. Germline CDR1 is MNHNS and CDR2 is SASEGT. This CDR3 has 15 amino acids. V was clipped by 0 bases and J by 10 bases; unmatched bases: 3. The CDR3 DNA reads TGTGCCAGCAGTGAAGCAACTAGCGGGGGGGTGGAGCAGTTCTTC. It specifies CASSEATSGGVEQFF.

This clone appeared a few times. The chain uses TRBV7-9 and TRBJ1-1; no clear D. The ends were cut back, 0 bases at V and 1 base at J, with 6 bases in the middle. The V gene's germline CDR1 is SEHNR and CDR2 FQNEAQ (reference sequence). The CDR3 consists of 14 residues. CDR3: CASSLAPQNTEAFF. CDR3 bases: TGTGCCAGCAGCTTAGCCCCCCAGAACACTGAAGCTTTCTTT.

The chain is built from TRBV7-3 and TRBJ2-1, with D possibly being TRBD2 (7 bases). The V gene's germline CDR1 is SGHTA and CDR2 FQGTGA. Trimming took off 5 bases at V and 7 bases at J, with 12 bases between the two ends. The CDR3 is made up of 13 amino acids. The CDR3 bases are TGTGCCAGCAGCCTACAGGGAGGGAATGAGCAGTTCTTC. Amino acids: CASSLQGGNEQFF. Variable domain in full (rest from reference TRBV7-3 and TRBJ2-1): GAGVSQTPSNKVTEKGKYVELRCDPISGHTALYWYRQSLGQGPEFLIYFQGTGAADDSGLPNDRFFAVRPEGSVSTLKIQRTERGDSAVYLCASSLQGGNEQFFGPGTRLTVL.

This clone was recorded only once. The rearrangement joins TRBV5-6 to TRBJ2-5; 7 bases are a match to TRBD1. Germline values: CDR1 SGHDT, CDR2 YYEEEE. Trimming took 0 bases from V and 5 from J; bases not matched to a gene: 7. CDR3 length: 15 residues. CDR3 region: CASSLGQGNVETQYF. The CDR3 DNA sequence: TGTGCCAGCAGCTTGGGACAGGGAAATGTGGAGACCCAGTACTTC. The whole variable domain, filled in from reference TRBV5-6 and TRBJ2-5, reads DAGVTQSPTHLIKTRGQQVTLRCSPKSGHDTVSWYQQALGQGPQFIFQYYEEEERQRGNFPDRFSGHQFPNYSSELNVNALLLGDSALYLCASSLGQGNVETQYFGPGTRLLVL.

The V call is TRBV5-1, the J call TRBJ2-3; a weak D match, TRBD2 (6 bases). The germline gives CDR1 SGHRS, CDR2 YFSETQ. Trimming took off 4 bases at V and 0 bases at J, with 15 bases between the two ends. The CDR3 spans 16 residues. The CDR3 spells CASSVGTDTSTDTQYF. In DNA form, the CDR3 reads TGCGCCAGCAGCGTGGGGACTGATACTAGCACAGATACGCAGTATTTT.

The V call is TRBV9, the J call TRBJ2-1; D may be TRBD2 (5 bases). This CDR3 comprises 17 residues. Germline CDR1 and CDR2: SGDLS and YYNGEE. Between the trimmed V and J ends, which lost 1 base and 3 bases, there was a span of 17 bases. CDR3 nucleotide sequence: TGTGCCAGCAGCGTACTGGGAGACCCGGTACGCTACAATGAGCAGTTCTTC. Translating gives CASSVLGDPVRYNEQFF.

The V gene is TRBV7-8, the J gene TRBJ2-7; D might be TRBD2 (6 bases). The V end was cut by 1 base, the J end by 0 bases, with 25 bases between. The CDR3 loop spans 20 amino acids. Germline V gene data show CDR1 as SGHVS and CDR2 as FQNEAQ. In nucleotides, the CDR3 is TGTGCCAGCAGCTTAGAGATGAGGGGCCTAGCGCCTCGAGGCTCCTACGAGCAGTACTTC. The encoded protein is CASSLEMRGLAPRGSYEQYF.

This clone was detected only a few times. The rearrangement joins TRBV5-8 to TRBJ1-3; TRBD1 might be the D (6 bases). Germline-derived CDR1 and CDR2 are SGHTS and YDEGEE. This CDR3 has 15 amino acids. Between the trimmed V and J ends, which lost 6 bases and 0 bases, there was a span of 13 bases. The CDR3 DNA reads as TGTGCCAGCACCGCACAGGGTTACTCTGGAAACACCATATATTTT. It encodes CASTAQGYSGNTIYF.

The genes are TRBV6-5 and TRBJ1-5; 9 bases fit TRBD1. Germline values: CDR1 MNHEY, CDR2 SVGAGI. This CDR3 contains 14 residues. With 5 bases clipped from V and 6 bases from J, the junction kept 5 bases outside the gene matches. The CDR3 nucleotides read TGTGCCAGCAGTAGGGGACAGGGAAGTCAGCCCCAGCATTTT. It translates to CASSRGQGSQPQHF.

This clone was recorded once. The chain links TRBV6-1 to TRBJ2-1; TRBD2 matches at 7 bases. V was clipped by 2 bases and J by 3 bases; unmatched bases: 4. The CDR3 runs to 15 residues. CDR1 is MNHNS, CDR2 SASEGT, per germline. CDR3 in DNA: TGTGCCAGCAGTGAATTTGCGGGGGACTACAATGAGCAGTTCTTC. Translation gives CASSEFAGDYNEQFF.

V and J are TRBV7-9 and TRBJ2-7, with 7 bases that match TRBD2. J was trimmed by 3 bases and V by 6 bases; bases with no gene match: 5. The CDR3 runs 13 residues. Germline V gene lookup returns CDR1 SEHNR and CDR2 FQNEAQ (reference sequence). The CDR3 region has the DNA TGTGCCAGCAGGGCGGGAGTAGGCTACGAGCAGTACTTC. Translating it yields CASRAGVGYEQYF.

The chain has TRBV6-5 and TRBJ2-3, with D tentatively TRBD1 (6 bases). The length of the CDR3 is 15 residues. From germline, CDR1 is MNHEY and CDR2 SVGAGI. The germline V and J ends were trimmed by 2 bases and 7 bases, with 16 bases remaining between them. CDR3 amino acids: CASSYQDSLGNTQYF. The CDR3 DNA follows: TGTGCCAGCAGTTACCAGGACAGTCTAGGGAATACGCAGTATTTT.

This rearrangement joins TRBV19 to TRBJ1-5; 9 bases match TRBD1. This CDR3 is built from 15 residues. Germline CDR1 is LNHDA and CDR2 is SQIVND (reference sequence). After removal of 3 bases from V and 3 bases from J, the junction contained 3 bases not matched to a gene. The CDR3: CASSIRDRDNQPQHF. The CDR3 coding sequence is TGTGCCAGTAGTATTAGGGACAGGGACAATCAGCCCCAGCATTTT.

This chain connects TRBV10-3 to TRBJ2-7, with 7 bases matching TRBD1. CDR1 and CDR2 (germline): ENHRY, SYGVKD. This CDR3 contains 15 residues. With V trimmed by 6 bases and J by 3 bases, 11 bases remained unmatched. The CDR3 sequence: CAIRGSQGYFYEQYF. Here the CDR3 DNA reads TGTGCCATCAGGGGTTCACAGGGGTATTTCTACGAGCAGTACTTC.

V and J are TRBV19 and TRBJ2-1; TRBD1 agrees at 7 bases. V trimming: 5 bases; J trimming: 6 bases; junction bases outside the gene matches: 7. This CDR3 region has 14 residues. Germline CDR1 and CDR2: LNHDA and SQIVND (reference sequence). For the CDR3, the DNA is TGTGCCAGTAGTGTTAACAGGGGTAGCAATGAGCAGTTCTTC. Its protein product is CASSVNRGSNEQFF.

The CDR3 reads CASSGDSHYGYTF. CDR3 nucleotide sequence: TGTGCCAGCAGCGGGGACAGCCACTATGGCTACACCTTC. The genes are TRBV7-9 and TRBJ1-2; TRBD1 agrees at 7 bases. The CDR3 covers 13 residues. V was pared by 5 bases and J by 3 bases, with 3 bases of the junction left unmatched. Germline V CDR1 and CDR2: SEHNR, FQNEAQ (reference sequence).

A single count supports this clone. The V and J genes are TRBV11-2 and TRBJ2-5; D call uncertain. With 5 bases removed from V and 0 bases from J, the gap between germline ends came to 7 bases. The CDR3 has 13 amino acids. CDR1 SGHAT and CDR2 FQNNGV come from the germline V gene. The DNA of the CDR3 is TGTGCCAGCAGCCCTGGCTACCAAGAGACCCAGTACTTC. Translation: CASSPGYQETQYF.

The chain joins TRBV5-5 to TRBJ2-7, with 9 bases lining up with TRBD1. The V gene's germline CDR1 is SGHKS and CDR2 YYEKEE (reference sequence). The CDR3 contains 15 residues. Trimming cost V 7 bases and J 2 bases; bases outside gene matches: 10. The CDR3 protein is CASGVRDRVTYEQYF. CDR3 nucleotides: TGTGCCAGCGGGGTCCGGGACAGGGTGACCTACGAGCAGTACTTC.

The chain carries TRBV5-4 and TRBJ2-3, with a possible D match to TRBD2 (6 bases). The length of the CDR3 is 13 residues. The germline V gene has CDR1 SGHNT and CDR2 YYREEE (reference sequence). The V and J ends lost 4 bases and 3 bases respectively, with 9 bases between them. The DNA of the CDR3 is TGTGCCAGCAGCCCCGCGGGGACAGATACGCAGTATTTT. This codes for CASSPAGTDTQYF.

This chain joins TRBV11-2 and TRBJ2-7; maybe TRBD2 (5 bases). CDR1 and CDR2 (germline): SGHAT, FQNNGV. Trimming removed 0 bases at V and 2 bases at J, with 11 bases between. The CDR3 is made up of 15 amino acids. The CDR3 coding sequence is TGTGCCAGCAGCTTAGATAGACCTAGCCCCTACGAGCAGTACTTC. As protein: CASSLDRPSPYEQYF.

The V and J genes are TRBV4-2 and TRBJ2-7, with TRBD2 matching 9 bases. Per the germline V gene, CDR1 is LGHNA and CDR2 is YNFKEQ. The CDR3 spans 16 residues. V lost 0 bases, J lost 3 bases, and 6 bases stayed unmatched. The CDR3: CASSQDGTSGFYEQYF. In nucleotides, the CDR3 is TGTGCCAGCAGCCAAGATGGTACTAGCGGGTTCTACGAGCAGTACTTC.